Below are 22 T cell receptor beta chains sequenced from a single sample in a study of control samples from healthy donors and cancer patients. Sequenced by immunoSEQ multiplex PCR; TCRdb stores in-frame clones only, minus some. This sample has hundreds of thousands of clones, with over 75% found just once. The sample taken for sequencing was PBMCs. Every receptor here comes from a woman aged 55-70 years with lung cancer.

Remarks on this clone: Other DNA sequences in this sample translate to the same CDR3. The V gene is TRBV2, the J gene TRBJ1-6, with a weak D call TRBD1 (5 bases). This CDR3 spans 13 amino acids. CDR1 and CDR2 (germline): SNHLY, FYNNEI. Trimming removed 1 base from V and 8 bases from J, with 6 bases in between. In nucleotides, the CDR3 is TGTGCCAGCAGTGAAGGAGGGGATTCACCCCTCCACTTT. This gives the protein CASSEGGDSPLHF.

This clone turned up a few times. The junction departs from the called germline gene at one end, perhaps through a read error. This chain links TRBV5-8 with TRBJ1-4; a weak D match, TRBD1 (5 bases). CDR3 length: 17 amino acids. The germline gives CDR1 SGHTS, CDR2 YDEGEE. The CDR3 sequence: CASSRGIGASTNEKLFF. DNA of the CDR3: TGTGCCAGCAGCCGTGGGATCGGGGCTTCAACGAATGAAAAACTGTTTTTT.

This chain links TRBV3-1 (or the pseudogene TRBV3-2) with TRBJ2-2; D tentatively reads TRBD1 or TRBD2 (5 bases each). CDR3 length: 12 amino acids. Germline-derived CDR1 and CDR2 are LGHDT and YNNKEL (reference sequence). V lost 3 bases and J 7 bases, leaving 6 bases between the germline ends. The CDR3: CASSQGRGELFF. In DNA form, the CDR3 reads TGTGCCAGCAGCCAGGGACGCGGGGAGCTGTTTTTT.

Only a few counts were recorded for this clone. The chain combines TRBV12-3 or TRBV12-4 with TRBJ1-3; D remains ambiguous. The CDR3 spans 11 residues. Trimming took 8 bases from V and 8 from J, leaving 10 bases between them. The CDR3 DNA sequence: TGTGCCAGCCAGTTTTATGACACCATATATTTT. This encodes CASQFYDTIYF.

The chain carries TRBV10-1 and TRBJ2-7, with 8 bases identical to TRBD1. Germline loops: CDR1 WNHNN, CDR2 SYGVQD (reference sequence). The CDR3 has 13 amino acids. V lost 6 bases and J lost 7; bases outside the gene matches: 8. CDR3 sequence reads: CASSAGQGREQYF. The CDR3 nucleotides read TGCGCCAGCAGCGCAGGACAGGGTCGGGAGCAGTACTTC.

The chain uses TRBV12-5 and TRBJ2-2; D is perhaps TRBD1 or TRBD2 (5 bases each). V was cut by 7 bases and J by 2 bases, with 11 bases left in between. The CDR3 length is 14 residues. CDR1 is LGHNT, CDR2 FRNRAP, per germline. DNA of the CDR3: TGTGCTAGTGTAAGGGACGGAAACACCGGGGAGCTGTTTTTT. This gives the protein CASVRDGNTGELFF.

The chain has TRBV9 and TRBJ2-3; perhaps D is TRBD1 or TRBD2 (5 bases each). CDR1 SGDLS and CDR2 YYNGEE come from the germline V gene. Trimming cost V 0 bases and J 3 bases, with 11 bases left between them. The CDR3 loop spans 15 amino acids. CDR3 region: CASSVGGLGTDTQYF. Here the CDR3 DNA reads TGTGCCAGCAGCGTAGGGGGGTTGGGGACAGATACGCAGTATTTT.

The J gene is TRBJ2-3, the V gene TRBV3-1 (or the pseudogene TRBV3-2); tentatively, D is TRBD1 (5 bases). Germline V lookup: CDR1 LGHDT, CDR2 YNNKEL (reference sequence). The CDR3 contains 13 residues. The ends were cut back, 3 bases at V and 4 bases at J, with 8 bases in the middle. For the CDR3, the DNA is TGTGCCAGCAGCCAGGGGCCTCCAGATACGCAGTATTTT. Translated, it gives CASSQGPPDTQYF.

The chain is built from TRBV6-5 and TRBJ2-2, with D maybe TRBD1 (6 bases). The V and J ends lost 9 bases and 3 bases respectively, with 14 bases between them. Per germline, CDR1 MNHEY and CDR2 SVGAGI. The CDR3 has 14 amino acids. The DNA of the CDR3 is TGTGCCAGTGGGTTGGGGGCAGACACCGGGGAGCTGTTTTTT. It translates to CASGLGADTGELFF.

The rearrangement joins TRBV24-1 to TRBJ1-2, with 7 bases aligning to TRBD1. The CDR3 is made up of 14 amino acids. CDR1 is KGHDR, CDR2 SFDVKD, per germline. J was trimmed by 5 bases and V by 4 bases; bases with no gene match: 6. CDR3: CATSDRGSGYGYTF. DNA of the CDR3: TGTGCCACCAGTGACAGGGGGTCCGGATATGGCTACACCTTC.

This rearrangement joins TRBV9 to TRBJ1-1, with 9 bases fitting TRBD1. Unmatched junction bases numbered 6, after V lost 5 bases and J lost 4 bases. The CDR3 covers 14 residues. Germline CDR1 SGDLS, CDR2 YYNGEE. CDR3: CASSLQGAGTEAFF. CDR3 DNA sequence: TGTGCCAGCAGTTTACAGGGGGCCGGCACTGAAGCTTTCTTT.

The chain is built from TRBV5-1 and TRBJ2-3, with a possible D match to TRBD1 (5 bases). From germline, CDR1 is SGHRS and CDR2 YFSETQ. This CDR3 has 15 amino acids. V lost 0 bases, J lost 3 bases, and 11 bases lay in between. CDR3 region: CASSLEGARTDTQYF. The CDR3 DNA follows: TGCGCCAGCAGCTTGGAAGGGGCAAGAACAGATACGCAGTATTTT.

The chain has TRBV18 and TRBJ2-5; 7 bases align to TRBD1. Germline CDR1 and CDR2: KGHSH and LQKENI. This CDR3 has 15 amino acids. V was clipped by 6 bases and J by 4 bases; unmatched bases: 11. Here the CDR3 DNA reads TGTGCCAGCTCGGATAGTACAGGGGTAAGAGAGACCCAGTACTTC. This sequence encodes CASSDSTGVRETQYF.

This clone was seen a handful of times. The CDR3 coding sequence is TGTGCCAGCAGCGGCTACAGGGGGCGATTGGGCACCGGGGAGCTGTTTTTT. Translated: CASSGYRGRLGTGELFF. The gene calls are TRBV5-6 and TRBJ2-2; 9 positions agree with TRBD1. The CDR3 runs 17 residues. Germline V gene lookup returns CDR1 SGHDT and CDR2 YYEEEE. After removal of 4 bases from V and 4 bases from J, the junction contained 11 bases not matched to a gene.

As for this clone: The germline gene is not matched at one end of the junction; a read error may be the cause. The chain is built from TRBV6-5 and TRBJ1-1, with D hard to call. Germline CDR1 MNHEY, CDR2 SVGAGI. This CDR3 spans 14 amino acids. In DNA, the CDR3 is TGTGCCAGCAGCTACTTTTCGGGGAACACTGAAGCTTTCTTT. Translation: CASSYFSGNTEAFF.

This chain joins TRBV2 and TRBJ2-5; no clear D. Trimming removed 7 bases at V and 4 bases at J, with 10 bases between. The CDR3 length is 12 residues. CDR1 is SNHLY, CDR2 FYNNEI, per germline. Here the CDR3 reads CASNSVGETQYF. CDR3 in DNA: TGTGCCAGCAACAGCGTTGGAGAGACCCAGTACTTC. Combining the CDR3 with reference TRBV2 and TRBJ2-5 gives the whole variable domain EPEVTQTPSHQVTQMGQEVILRCVPISNHLYFYWYRQILGQKVEFLVSFYNNEISEKSEIFDDQFSVERPDGSNFTLKIRSTKLEDSAMYFCASNSVGETQYFGPGTRLLVL.

This clone was recorded only once. This chain connects TRBV4-2 to TRBJ2-5; D gene ambiguous. Trimming removed 2 bases at V and 5 bases at J, with 15 bases between. The CDR3 runs 15 residues. Per germline, CDR1 LGHNA and CDR2 YNFKEQ. The CDR3 nucleotides read TGTGCCAGCAGCCAACCGATTGGCCCTCCGGAGACCCAGTACTTC. Its translation: CASSQPIGPPETQYF.

This clone has more than one count but fewer than ten. The chain is built from TRBV7-9 and TRBJ1-6; D not resolved. The CDR3 runs 14 residues. V was trimmed by 4 bases and J by 8 bases, leaving 12 bases between them. The germline V gene has CDR1 SEHNR and CDR2 FQNEAQ (reference sequence). The CDR3: CASSSGFRDSPLHF. CDR3 in DNA: TGTGCCAGCAGCTCGGGGTTTAGGGATTCACCCCTCCACTTT.

This clone was counted between two and nine times. The identical CDR3 is also encoded by other nucleotide sequences in the sample. V gene TRBV5-1 combines with J gene TRBJ2-7; possibly TRBD1 or TRBD2 for D (5 bases each). The V end lost 4 bases, the J end lost 2 bases, and 13 bases lay between the germline ends. Per the germline V gene, CDR1 is SGHRS and CDR2 is YFSETQ. This CDR3 has 14 amino acids. CDR3: CASSLGTGPYEQYF. CDR3 bases: TGCGCCAGCAGCCTCGGGACGGGACCCTACGAGCAGTACTTC.

The rearrangement links TRBV11-2 to TRBJ2-7, with unresolved D. V was shortened by 3 bases and J by 3 bases, with 12 bases between the two germline ends. CDR3 size: 14 residues. The germline V gene has CDR1 SGHAT and CDR2 FQNNGV. The CDR3 DNA reads as TGTGCCAGCAGCTTGATTCGACGGGTCTACGAGCAGTACTTC. Encoded protein: CASSLIRRVYEQYF.

This chain connects TRBV2 to TRBJ1-1; the match to TRBD1 covers 8 bases. Germline loops: CDR1 SNHLY, CDR2 FYNNEI. This CDR3 has 14 amino acids. J was trimmed by 4 bases and V by 6 bases; bases with no gene match: 7. The CDR3 DNA reads as TGTGCCAGCAGCCCGGGACAGGAGGTCACTGAAGCTTTCTTT. Amino acid sequence: CASSPGQEVTEAFF.

This chain connects TRBV5-1 to TRBJ2-7; D unresolved. This CDR3 has 14 residues. Per the germline V gene, CDR1 is SGHRS and CDR2 is YFSETQ. The V gene lost 0 bases and the J gene lost 0 bases, with 7 bases spanning the gap. The CDR3 spells CASSLVQSSYEQYF. In DNA, the CDR3 is TGCGCCAGCAGCTTGGTACAGAGCTCCTACGAGCAGTACTTC.